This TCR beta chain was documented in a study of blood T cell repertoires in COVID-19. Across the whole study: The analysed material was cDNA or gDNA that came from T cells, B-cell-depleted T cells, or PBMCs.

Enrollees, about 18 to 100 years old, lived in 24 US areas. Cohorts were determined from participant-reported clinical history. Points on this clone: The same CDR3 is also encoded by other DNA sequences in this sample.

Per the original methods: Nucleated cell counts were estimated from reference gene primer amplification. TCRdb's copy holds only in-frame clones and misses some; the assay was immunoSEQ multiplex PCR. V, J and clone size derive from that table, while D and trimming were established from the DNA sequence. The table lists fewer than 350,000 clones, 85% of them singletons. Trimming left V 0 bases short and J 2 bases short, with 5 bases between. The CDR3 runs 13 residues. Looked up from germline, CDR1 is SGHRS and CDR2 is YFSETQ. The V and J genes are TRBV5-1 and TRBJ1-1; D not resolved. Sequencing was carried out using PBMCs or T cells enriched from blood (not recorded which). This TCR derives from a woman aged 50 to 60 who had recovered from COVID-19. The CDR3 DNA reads TGCGCCAGCAGCTTGGACAGAAACACTGAAGCTTTCTTT. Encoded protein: CASSLDRNTEAFF.